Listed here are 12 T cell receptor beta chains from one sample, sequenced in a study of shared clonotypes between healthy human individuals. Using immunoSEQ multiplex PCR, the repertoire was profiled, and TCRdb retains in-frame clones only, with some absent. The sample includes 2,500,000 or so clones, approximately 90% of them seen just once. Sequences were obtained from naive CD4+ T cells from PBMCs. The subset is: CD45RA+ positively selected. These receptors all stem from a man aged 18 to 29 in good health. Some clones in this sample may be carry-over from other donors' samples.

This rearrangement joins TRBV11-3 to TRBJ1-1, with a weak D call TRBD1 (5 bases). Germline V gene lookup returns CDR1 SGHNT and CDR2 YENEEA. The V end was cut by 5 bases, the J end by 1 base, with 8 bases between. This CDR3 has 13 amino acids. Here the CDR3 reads CASSKQENTEAFF. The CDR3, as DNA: TGTGCCAGCAGCAAACAGGAGAACACTGAAGCTTTCTTT.

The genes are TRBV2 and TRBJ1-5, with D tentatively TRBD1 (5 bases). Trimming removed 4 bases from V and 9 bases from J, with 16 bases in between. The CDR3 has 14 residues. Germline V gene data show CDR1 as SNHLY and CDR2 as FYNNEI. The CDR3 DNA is TGTGCCAGCAGTGGAGGCAACGGGGGGGGGCCCCAGCATTTT. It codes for CASSGGNGGGPQHF.

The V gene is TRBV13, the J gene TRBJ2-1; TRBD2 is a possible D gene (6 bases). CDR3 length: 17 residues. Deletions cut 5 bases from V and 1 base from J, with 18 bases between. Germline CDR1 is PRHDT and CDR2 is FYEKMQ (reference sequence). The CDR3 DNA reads TGTGCCAGCAGCCCTCTCTTTGGGGGGAATTCCTACAATGAGCAGTTCTTC. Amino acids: CASSPLFGGNSYNEQFF.

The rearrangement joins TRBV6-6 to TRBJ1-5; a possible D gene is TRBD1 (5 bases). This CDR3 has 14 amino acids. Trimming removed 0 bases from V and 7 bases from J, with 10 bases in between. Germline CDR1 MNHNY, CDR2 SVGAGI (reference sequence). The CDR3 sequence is CASSYSNGDQPQHF. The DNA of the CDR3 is TGTGCCAGCAGTTACTCGAACGGGGACCAGCCCCAGCATTTT.

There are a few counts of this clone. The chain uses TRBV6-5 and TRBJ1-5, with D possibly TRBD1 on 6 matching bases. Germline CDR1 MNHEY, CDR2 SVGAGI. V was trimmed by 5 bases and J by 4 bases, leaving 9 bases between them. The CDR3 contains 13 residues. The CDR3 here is CASSPTGNQPQHF. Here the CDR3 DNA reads TGTGCCAGCAGTCCCACAGGGAATCAGCCCCAGCATTTT.

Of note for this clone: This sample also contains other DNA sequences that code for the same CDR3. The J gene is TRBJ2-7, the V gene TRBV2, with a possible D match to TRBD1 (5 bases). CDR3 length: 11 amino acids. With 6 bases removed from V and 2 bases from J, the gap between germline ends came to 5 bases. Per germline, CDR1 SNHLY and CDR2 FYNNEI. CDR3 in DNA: TGTGCCAGCAGGACAGCCTACGAGCAGTACTTC. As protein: CASRTAYEQYF.

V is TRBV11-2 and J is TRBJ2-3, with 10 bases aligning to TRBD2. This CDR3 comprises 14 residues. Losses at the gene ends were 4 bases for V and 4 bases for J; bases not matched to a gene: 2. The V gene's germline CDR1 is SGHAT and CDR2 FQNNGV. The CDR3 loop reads CASSSGLAADTQYF. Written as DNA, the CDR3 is TGTGCCAGCAGCTCCGGACTAGCGGCAGATACGCAGTATTTT.

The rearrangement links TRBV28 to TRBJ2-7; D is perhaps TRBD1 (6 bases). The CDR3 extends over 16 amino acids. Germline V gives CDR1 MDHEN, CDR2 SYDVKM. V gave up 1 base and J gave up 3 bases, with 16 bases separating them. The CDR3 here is CASSLLVSGTFYEQYF. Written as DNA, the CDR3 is TGTGCCAGCAGTTTATTGGTCTCCGGGACATTCTACGAGCAGTACTTC.

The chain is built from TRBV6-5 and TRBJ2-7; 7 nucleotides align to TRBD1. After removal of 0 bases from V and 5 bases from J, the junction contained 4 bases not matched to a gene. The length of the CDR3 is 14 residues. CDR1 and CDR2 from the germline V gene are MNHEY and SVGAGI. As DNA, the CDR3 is TGTGCCAGCAGTTACTCGACAGGGTACAACGAGCAGTACTTC. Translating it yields CASSYSTGYNEQYF.

CDR3 sequence (DNA): TGTGCCAGCAGCTTGGGTCGGTGGGATGGGCAGCCCCAGCATTTT. It translates to CASSLGRWDGQPQHF. The rearrangement uses TRBV5-8 and TRBJ1-5; D gene unclear. The germline V and J ends were trimmed by 0 bases and 7 bases, with 14 bases remaining between them. The CDR3 is made up of 15 amino acids. Germline V CDR1 and CDR2: SGHTS, YDEGEE.

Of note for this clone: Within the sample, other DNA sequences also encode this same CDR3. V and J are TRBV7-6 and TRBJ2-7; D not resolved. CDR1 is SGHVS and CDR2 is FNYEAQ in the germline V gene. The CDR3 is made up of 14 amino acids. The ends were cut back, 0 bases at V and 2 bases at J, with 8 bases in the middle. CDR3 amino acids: CASSLATGPYEQYF. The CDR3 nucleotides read TGTGCCAGCAGCTTAGCGACTGGTCCCTACGAGCAGTACTTC.

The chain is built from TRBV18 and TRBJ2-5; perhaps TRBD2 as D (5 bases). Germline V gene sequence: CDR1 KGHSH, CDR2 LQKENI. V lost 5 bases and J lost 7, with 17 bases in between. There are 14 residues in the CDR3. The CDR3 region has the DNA TGTGCCAGCTCATCCACCGGGATGGACGGGACCCAGTACTTC. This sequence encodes CASSSTGMDGTQYF.